One T cell receptor beta chain is described in this entry. As processed by the authors: The assay estimated nucleated cells by amplifying reference gene primers. Assay used: immunoSEQ multiplex PCR; TCRdb lists only in-frame clones, some missing. That table gives V, J and clone size, and the DNA gave D and trimming. The sample lists about 67,000 clones, roughly nine tenths occurring once. Germline CDR1 is SGHRS and CDR2 is YFSETQ. J was trimmed by 0 bases and V by 4 bases; bases with no gene match: 6. This CDR3 has 16 residues. The data derive from a study of blood T cell repertoires in COVID-19. Whole-study context: The samples span acute and convalescent COVID-19 from the United States, Italy and Spain. PBMCs, B-cell-depleted T cells, or T cells provided the cDNA or gDNA that made up the material.

The receptor was isolated from a man over 45 with active COVID-19. The rearrangement uses TRBV5-1 and TRBJ2-2; 7 bases are shared with TRBD1. Source material: peripheral blood. The CDR3, as DNA: TGCGCCAGCAGCCGTCGGGACAGCGCGAACACCGGGGAGCTGTTTTTT. Translating it yields CASSRRDSANTGELFF. Complete variable domain (other parts from reference TRBV5-1 and TRBJ2-2): KAGVTQTPRYLIKTRGQQVTLSCSPISGHRSVSWYQQTPGQGLQFLFEYFSETQRNKGNFPGRFSGRQFSNSRSEMNVSTLELGDSALYLCASSRRDSANTGELFFGEGSRLTVL.